The rows below give T cell receptor beta chains drawn from one sample of a study of cytomegalovirus exposure and HLA in healthy donors. The data were produced by immunoSEQ multiplex PCR, yet TCRdb's version contains in-frame clones alone and is incomplete. The table has 200,000 or so clones, about 79% seen once. Sequenced material: PBMCs. The origin of the receptors is a woman aged 30 to 39 in good health and CMV-seropositive. The CDR3 runs from the conserved cysteine through the conserved F or W.

j_gene,v_gene,CDR3aa
TRBJ1-5,TRBV19,CASSSYYQPQHF
TRBJ1-1,TRBV6-5,CASSLLKNTEAFF
TRBJ2-1,TRBV9,CASSVIQGGDEQFF
TRBJ1-1,TRBV2,CASSPDRVSTEAFF
TRBJ2-1,TRBV29-1,CSVGAGVIDEQFF
TRBJ2-7,TRBV5-5,CASSLFGVTGLVFEQYF
TRBJ2-1,TRBV7-2,CASSSGGSSYNEQFF
TRBJ2-7,TRBV18,CASSRDSLYEQYF
TRBJ1-5,TRBV25-1,CASRPGGDQDSNQPQHF
TRBJ1-2,TRBV7-8,CASSSGDRQPYGYTF
TRBJ2-3,TRBV18,CASSPGDGDTQYF
TRBJ1-1,TRBV20-1,CSATLSTEAFF
TRBJ2-7,TRBV10-3,CATRGRSSYEQYF
TRBJ2-3,TRBV5-1,CASSLERDGNTDTQYF
TRBJ2-7,TRBV5-1,CASSLAAGGPYEQYF
TRBJ1-1,TRBV7-9,CAGQGSTEAFF
TRBJ1-1,TRBV13,CASRPSQGNTEAFF
TRBJ1-2,TRBV10-2,CASSQRTGFGYTF
TRBJ2-5,TRBV7-8,CASSLVRETQYF
TRBJ2-3,TRBV10-1,CASSRTAASTDTQYF
TRBJ2-6,TRBV18,CASSPRGAGANVLTF
TRBJ2-1,TRBV2,CASSNRGYNEQFF
TRBJ2-2,TRBV11-2,CASSQGVGAGELFF
TRBJ2-7,TRBV7-2,CASSQTGTEQYF
TRBJ1-4,TRBV11-2,CASSSNEKLFF
TRBJ1-2,TRBV7-2,CASSLVAAENGYTF
TRBJ1-3,TRBV19,CASSIGTPGNTIYF
TRBJ2-2,TRBV6-5,CASSRQGGTGELFF
TRBJ2-2,TRBV6-6,CASSYSEYMGELFF
TRBJ2-7,TRBV4-1,CASSQEAGWYEQYF
TRBJ1-3,TRBV6-1,CASTPQGSGNTIYF
TRBJ2-7,TRBV5-3,CARSLVTSERGRGYEQYF
TRBJ1-5,TRBV29-1,CSVATGSNQPQHF
TRBJ2-1,TRBV4-1,CASSRTGTGSYNEQFF
TRBJ2-3,TRBV4-2,CASSQTGQFSTDTQYF
TRBJ1-1,TRBV5-1,CASSPGIRRGNTEAFF
TRBJ2-5,TRBV13,CASSARQETQYF
TRBJ2-3,TRBV19,CASSTTGTAFTDTQYF
TRBJ2-7,TRBV19,CASSIRSSGGEQYF
TRBJ1-5,TRBV19,CASSTLSGQPGNQPQHF
TRBJ1-2,TRBV7-2,CASSLAGGTEYGYTF
TRBJ2-7,TRBV19,CASATWRAGYEQYF
TRBJ2-3,TRBV28,CASSNTGSTQYF
TRBJ2-5,TRBV5-6,CASSQQGVDETQYF
TRBJ1-1,TRBV29-1,CSGREPNTEAFF
TRBJ2-2,TRBV2,CASRKQGNTGELFF
TRBJ2-7,TRBV5-4,CASSSKVSGPSSYEQYF
TRBJ2-5,TRBV5-1,CASSETGGQETQYF
TRBJ1-1,TRBV6-5,CASSFSVNTEAFF
TRBJ1-1,TRBV7-6,CASSPTGNTEAFF
TRBJ1-2,TRBV6-6,CASRSGTGYGYTF
TRBJ2-1,TRBV11-3,CASSSIGGGEQFF
TRBJ2-5,TRBV7-7,CASSPSGYQETQYF
TRBJ2-1,TRBV14,CASSQVTGSAVQFF
TRBJ2-1,TRBV5-1,CASILDSGSYEQFF
TRBJ2-7,TRBV6-5,CASRPSEAQQYF
TRBJ2-5,TRBV5-1,CASSLHGSEETQYF